These 4 T cell receptor beta chains originate from one sample sequenced in a study of OX40 agonist ivuxolimab in advanced cancers. Some clones are missing from TCRdb's copy, which holds only in-frame ones; the method was immunoSEQ multiplex PCR. The sample contains tens of thousands of clones, 85% of which appear only once. Sequencing was performed on CD4+ or CD8+ T cells sorted from blood, taken in a trial of the OX40 agonist ivuxolimab. The receptors were gathered from an adult with an advanced solid tumor such as melanoma, head and neck, liver or kidney cancer.

The chain recombines TRBV7-6 with TRBJ2-3, with 8 bases identical to TRBD1. After removal of 5 bases from V and 5 bases from J, the junction contained 9 bases not matched to a gene. The CDR3 consists of 15 residues. Per germline, CDR1 SGHVS and CDR2 FNYEAQ. CDR3 nucleotide sequence: TGTGCCAGCAGCGACAGGGGCCTCGTCCGAGATACGCAGTATTTT. Protein sequence: CASSDRGLVRDTQYF.

The chain has TRBV29-1 and TRBJ1-2; D remains unclear. This CDR3 comprises 11 residues. V lost 4 bases, J lost 8 bases, and 11 bases lay in between. Germline values: CDR1 SQVTM, CDR2 ANQGSEA. The CDR3 bases are TGCAGCGTTGGAGGCCCTTGGGGCTACACCTTC. This translates into CSVGGPWGYTF.

The rearrangement links TRBV7-8 to TRBJ2-7; 7 bases fit TRBD2. There are 17 residues in the CDR3. The J segment lost 3 bases and the V segment lost 7 bases, leaving 18 bases of the junction unmatched. CDR1 and CDR2 (germline): SGHVS, FQNEAQ. The CDR3 nucleotides read TGTGCCAGCATCAAAGCTCCCGGGCTAGCGGTGCACTACGAGCAGTACTTC. Protein product: CASIKAPGLAVHYEQYF.

The CDR3 reads CASSEKQYGYTF. CDR3 bases: TGTGCCAGCAGTGAAAAACAGTATGGCTACACCTTC. This chain links TRBV2 with TRBJ1-2; D gene uncertain. Per germline, CDR1 SNHLY and CDR2 FYNNEI. V lost 2 bases and J 5 bases, leaving 6 bases between the germline ends. The CDR3 consists of 12 residues.